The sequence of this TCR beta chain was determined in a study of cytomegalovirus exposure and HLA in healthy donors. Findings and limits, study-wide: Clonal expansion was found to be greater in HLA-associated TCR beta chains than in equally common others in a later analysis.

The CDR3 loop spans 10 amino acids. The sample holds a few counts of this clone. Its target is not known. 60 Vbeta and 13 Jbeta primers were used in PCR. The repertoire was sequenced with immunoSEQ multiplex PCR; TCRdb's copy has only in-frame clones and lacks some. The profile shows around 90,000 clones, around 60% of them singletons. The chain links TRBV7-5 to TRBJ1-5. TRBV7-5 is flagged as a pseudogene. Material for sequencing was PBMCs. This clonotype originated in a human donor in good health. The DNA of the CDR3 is TGTGTCAGAAGCCCCGGGAGCCAGCATTTT. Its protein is CVRSPGSQHF.